This TCR beta chain was documented in a study of blood T cell repertoires in COVID-19. Whole-study context: Samples of COVID-19 (acute and convalescent) were obtained from the United States, Italy and Spain.

This clone was seen at least ten times. Per the study methods: Estimates of nucleated cell counts were drawn from the amplification of reference gene primers. Using immunoSEQ multiplex PCR, the repertoire was profiled, and TCRdb retains in-frame clones only, with some absent. From that table come the V and J calls and clone size; the DNA was used to work out D and trimming. The sample lists over 60,000 clones, around 74% occurring once. The sequencing input was peripheral blood. This TCR derives from a man aged 55-75 years with COVID-19, enrolled during active disease.

The CDR3 nucleotides read TGTGCCAGCAGCAAAGTTAGATACACTGAAGCTTTCTTT. Translated, it gives CASSKVRYTEAFF. The chain is built from TRBV21-1 and TRBJ1-1. TRBV21-1 is flagged as a pseudogene. There are 13 residues in the CDR3.